The clone carrying this T cell receptor beta chain was found many times. Its specificity is unknown. Amplified material comprised TCR beta CDR3 regions derived from RNA transcripts. First-round RT-PCR with HTBI primers preceded a second-round multiplex PCR. TCRdb re-called the multiplex PCR reads with MiXCR, one entry per CDR3 protein. The sample shows approximately 700,000 distinct CDR3 sequences, just over 40% of them seen only once. This entry belongs to a study of Graves' ophthalmopathy and Graves' hyperthyroidism. Study observations and caveats: Most thyroid clonotypes with frequency above 0.001 were detected in blood too.

The CDR3 runs to 16 residues. Looked up from germline, CDR1 is SGHRS and CDR2 is YFSETQ. Trimming removed 4 bases from V and 8 bases from J, with 19 bases in between. Sequencing was carried out using peripheral blood. The TCR originated in an adult man with Graves' ophthalmopathy. The rearrangement links TRBV5-1 to TRBJ1-6, with D possibly matching TRBD1 (5 bases). The CDR3 coding sequence is TGCGCCAGCAGCGGGACCGGGACTCTAAGCGATTCACCCCTCCACTTT. Protein product: CASSGTGTLSDSPLHF.